The 32 T cell receptor beta chains given below trace back to one sample, sequenced in a study of blood T cell repertoires in COVID-19. The method was immunoSEQ multiplex PCR; TCRdb's version includes in-frame clones alone and lacks a portion of them. The sample has approximately 190,000 clones, 80% to 90% seen once. Sequencing was performed on peripheral blood. These receptors all stem from a man in his sixties or seventies with active or convalescent COVID-19.

The chain joins TRBV28 to TRBJ2-1; TRBD1 is a possible D gene (5 bases). Trimming took 6 bases from V and 3 from J, leaving 12 bases between them. The CDR3 extends over 14 amino acids. Germline CDR1 reads MDHEN; CDR2 reads SYDVKM. The CDR3 protein is CASSPIQGYNEQFF. CDR3 nucleotide sequence: TGTGCCAGCAGCCCGATCCAGGGCTACAATGAGCAGTTCTTC.

This chain links TRBV4-3 with TRBJ1-5; D possibly corresponds to TRBD1 (5 bases). V was trimmed by 0 bases and J by 4 bases, leaving 7 bases between them. Germline loops: CDR1 LGHNA, CDR2 YSLEER. The CDR3 runs 14 residues. The CDR3 DNA is TGCGCCAGCAGCCAAGAAACAGGTAATCAGCCCCAGCATTTT. Amino acids: CASSQETGNQPQHF.

The chain has TRBV7-9 and TRBJ1-1; D is uncertain. The CDR3 is 15 residues long. The V gene lost 4 bases and the J gene lost 10 bases, with 22 bases spanning the gap. Germline V CDR1 and CDR2: SEHNR, FQNEAQ (reference sequence). CDR3 residues: CASSSTSGRVAGAFF. The CDR3 nucleotides read TGTGCCAGCAGCTCCACTAGTGGAAGGGTAGCAGGAGCTTTCTTT.

The chain uses TRBV11-2 and TRBJ1-6; possible D gene TRBD1, 5 bases. V lost 1 base, J lost 8 bases, and 9 bases lay in between. The CDR3 is 14 residues long. Germline CDR1 is SGHAT and CDR2 is FQNNGV. The CDR3 nucleotides are TGTGCCAGCAGCTTAGGGATCAGGGATTCACCCCTCCACTTT. Protein: CASSLGIRDSPLHF.

The chain uses TRBV11-2 and TRBJ2-3; 13 bases align to TRBD2. The CDR3 spans 16 residues. Germline V gene lookup returns CDR1 SGHAT and CDR2 FQNNGV. V dropped 4 bases and J dropped 0; count of bases not matched to a gene: 1. CDR3 sequence reads: CASSSGLAGSTDTQYF. The CDR3 bases are TGTGCCAGCAGCTCGGGACTAGCGGGAAGCACAGATACGCAGTATTTT.

The chain recombines TRBV3-1 (or the pseudogene TRBV3-2) with TRBJ2-1, with no clear D. Germline CDR1 reads LGHDT; CDR2 reads YNNKEL (reference sequence). The CDR3 totals 15 residues. V was shortened by 4 bases and J by 2 bases, with 12 bases between the two germline ends. CDR3 region: CASSPQIDTYNEQFF. In DNA, the CDR3 is TGTGCCAGCAGCCCCCAGATTGATACCTACAATGAGCAGTTCTTC.

The chain couples TRBV19 to TRBJ1-1; D gene uncertain. With 0 bases removed from V and 1 base from J, the gap between germline ends came to 9 bases. Per germline, CDR1 LNHDA and CDR2 SQIVND (reference sequence). The CDR3 sequence is 15 residues long. The CDR3 here is CASSIDGHTNTEAFF. CDR3 in DNA: TGTGCCAGTAGTATAGATGGCCACACGAACACTGAAGCTTTCTTT.

The chain combines TRBV20-1 with TRBJ2-5; no clear D gene. This CDR3 has 11 amino acids. Trimming removed 5 bases from V and 5 bases from J, with 9 bases in between. Germline V lookup: CDR1 DFQATT, CDR2 SNEGSKA (reference sequence). The CDR3 nucleotides are TGCAGTGCTGGCAATGGTGAGACCCAGTACTTC. Amino acids: CSAGNGETQYF.

The rearrangement joins TRBV28 to TRBJ2-7; 9 bases fit TRBD1. CDR3 size: 14 residues. Germline assignment: CDR1 MDHEN and CDR2 SYDVKM. The ends lost 5 bases at V and 4 bases at J; junction bases unmatched: 6. CDR3 bases: TGTGCCAGCAGTGGGACAGGGCGCAATTACGAGCAGTACTTC. Protein sequence: CASSGTGRNYEQYF. The full variable domain, its missing parts supplied by reference TRBV28 and TRBJ2-7, is DVKVTQSSRYLVKRTGEKVFLECVQDMDHENMFWYRQDPGLGLRLIYFSYDVKMKEKGDIPEGYSVSREKKERFSLILESASTNQTSMYLCASSGTGRNYEQYFGPGTRLTVT.

V gene TRBV5-6 combines with J gene TRBJ2-2; D might be TRBD2 (6 bases). The CDR3 length is 13 residues. With 3 bases removed from V and 6 bases from J, the gap between germline ends came to 9 bases. Per the germline V gene, CDR1 is SGHDT and CDR2 is YYEEEE. CDR3 DNA: TGTGCCAGCAGCTCCCGGGAGTCCGGGGAGCTGTTTTTT. Its protein product is CASSSRESGELFF. Filled out from reference TRBV5-6 and TRBJ2-2, the complete variable domain reads DAGVTQSPTHLIKTRGQQVTLRCSPKSGHDTVSWYQQALGQGPQFIFQYYEEEERQRGNFPDRFSGHQFPNYSSELNVNALLLGDSALYLCASSSRESGELFFGEGSRLTVL.

The chain has TRBV4-3 and TRBJ2-1, with 7 bases identical to TRBD1. V lost 1 base to trimming and J lost 4 bases; unmatched junction nucleotides: 4. This CDR3 region has 15 residues. The germline CDR1 and CDR2 sequences are LGHNA and YSLEER. CDR3 amino acids: CASSQVRGQYNEQFF. The CDR3 bases are TGCGCCAGCAGCCAAGTTAGGGGACAGTACAATGAGCAGTTCTTC.

The chain is built from TRBV6-5 and TRBJ2-6; D uncertain. The CDR3 contains 15 residues. CDR1 and CDR2 (germline): MNHEY, SVGAGI. V lost 6 bases and J 0 bases, leaving 9 bases between the germline ends. CDR3 nucleotide sequence: TGTGCCAGCAGAGCACAGCCCTCTGGGGCCAACGTCCTGACTTTC. It specifies CASRAQPSGANVLTF.

The rearrangement links TRBV5-1 to TRBJ2-1; 7 bases agree with TRBD2. With V trimmed by 0 bases and J by 0 bases, 3 bases remained unmatched. Germline V gene data show CDR1 as SGHRS and CDR2 as YFSETQ. The CDR3 is 16 residues long. The CDR3 sequence: CASSLAASGSYNEQFF. Written as DNA, the CDR3 is TGCGCCAGCAGCTTGGCGGCTAGCGGCTCCTACAATGAGCAGTTCTTC.

V usage is TRBV10-3 and J usage is TRBJ2-3, with 7 positions matching TRBD2. With 9 bases clipped from V and 0 bases from J, the junction kept 3 bases outside the gene matches. The CDR3 has 13 amino acids. CDR1 ENHRY and CDR2 SYGVKD come from the germline V gene. The CDR3 loop is CAMGRVSTDTQYF. CDR3 nucleotides: TGTGCCATGGGGAGGGTTAGCACAGATACGCAGTATTTT.

This sequence joins TRBV20-1 and TRBJ1-6; tentative D call: TRBD1 (6 bases). The CDR3 is 16 residues long. Germline lookup yields CDR1 DFQATT and CDR2 SNEGSKA (reference sequence). V shed 3 bases and J shed 9 bases, with 21 bases lying between them. The CDR3 spells CSASDQGIDVGSPLHF. CDR3 bases: TGCAGTGCTAGTGACCAGGGGATAGATGTTGGTTCACCCCTCCACTTT.

J is TRBJ2-2 and V is TRBV18; D gene ambiguous. The CDR3 is 14 amino acids. Germline V gene data show CDR1 as KGHSH and CDR2 as LQKENI. Trimming removed 1 base at V and 1 base at J, with 4 bases between. In nucleotides, the CDR3 is TGTGCCAGCTCACCACGACAGAACACCGGGGAGCTGTTTTTT. It yields the protein CASSPRQNTGELFF.

This clone was seen a single time. This chain connects TRBV28 to TRBJ1-5, with D possibly matching TRBD1 (5 bases). V was pared by 1 base and J by 1 base, with 11 bases between. Germline V gene lookup returns CDR1 MDHEN and CDR2 SYDVKM. CDR3 length: 16 amino acids. The CDR3 region is CASSLLRGGSNQPQHF. CDR3 DNA: TGTGCCAGCAGTTTATTACGGGGGGGAAGCAATCAGCCCCAGCATTTT.

V is TRBV5-6 and J is TRBJ1-6, with 8 bases fitting TRBD1. The CDR3 covers 16 residues. J gave up 4 bases and V 4 bases, and 7 bases lay outside the gene matches. Germline lookup yields CDR1 SGHDT and CDR2 YYEEEE. CDR3 in amino acids: CASSPTRTGYNSPLHF. DNA for the CDR3: TGTGCCAGCAGCCCAACCCGGACAGGGTATAATTCACCCCTCCACTTT. Full variable domain (remainder filled in from reference TRBV5-6 and TRBJ1-6): DAGVTQSPTHLIKTRGQQVTLRCSPKSGHDTVSWYQQALGQGPQFIFQYYEEEERQRGNFPDRFSGHQFPNYSSELNVNALLLGDSALYLCASSPTRTGYNSPLHFGNGTRLTVT.

The gene calls are TRBV30 and TRBJ1-2, with 9 bases fitting TRBD1. The CDR3 runs to 15 residues. The germline CDR1 and CDR2 sequences are GTSNPN and SVGIG (reference sequence). The ends lost 1 base at V and 5 bases at J; junction bases unmatched: 8. The DNA of the CDR3 is TGTGCCTGGAGTGGATCGACAGGGGGTGGATATGGCTACACCTTC. Translation: CAWSGSTGGGYGYTF.

The chain has TRBV5-4 and TRBJ2-5; 12 bases fit TRBD2. Per the germline V gene, CDR1 is SGHNT and CDR2 is YYREEE (reference sequence). Trimming took 4 bases from V and 1 from J; bases not matched to a gene: 5. The CDR3 has 16 residues. The CDR3 reads CASSAGLAGLQETQYF. The CDR3 DNA is TGTGCCAGCAGCGCGGGACTAGCGGGTCTCCAAGAGACCCAGTACTTC.

V is TRBV19 and J is TRBJ1-2, with D perhaps TRBD1 (6 bases). The CDR3 loop spans 15 amino acids. Between the trimmed V and J ends, which lost 5 bases and 6 bases, there was a span of 19 bases. Germline CDR1 LNHDA, CDR2 SQIVND (reference sequence). The CDR3: CASSPQTGSPDGYTF. The CDR3 DNA sequence: TGTGCCAGTAGTCCCCAGACAGGCTCTCCCGATGGCTACACCTTC.

The rearrangement uses TRBV7-9 and TRBJ2-7; 11 bases map to TRBD1. CDR1 is SEHNR, CDR2 FQNEAQ, per germline (reference sequence). J lost 6 bases, V lost 1 base, and 2 bases had no gene match. The CDR3 spans 14 residues. CDR3 in DNA: TGTGCCAGCAGCTTAGGGACAGGGGGCGCCGAGCAGTACTTC. Translation gives CASSLGTGGAEQYF. The entire variable domain, with the rest obtained from reference TRBV7-9 and TRBJ2-7, is as follows: DTGVSQNPRHKITKRGQNVTFRCDPISEHNRLYWYRQTLGQGPEFLTYFQNEAQLEKSRLLSDRFSAERPKGSFSTLEIQRTEQGDSAMYLCASSLGTGGAEQYFGPGTRLTVT.

This chain connects TRBV5-1 to TRBJ2-3, with 7 bases identical to TRBD2. Germline loops: CDR1 SGHRS, CDR2 YFSETQ. CDR3 length equals 16 residues. Trimming took 0 bases from V and 0 from J; bases not matched to a gene: 4. The CDR3 DNA follows: TGCGCCAGCAGCTTGGTGCTGCGGGGGAGCACAGATACGCAGTATTTT. Amino acids: CASSLVLRGSTDTQYF.

CDR3 bases: TGTGCCAGCAGCTATATGGGACAGAATAATGAAAAACTGTTTTTT. It encodes CASSYMGQNNEKLFF. The chain has TRBV6-5 and TRBJ1-4; TRBD1 agrees at 7 bases. Germline values: CDR1 MNHEY, CDR2 SVGAGI. CDR3 length: 15 amino acids. V lost 6 bases to trimming and J lost 4 bases; unmatched junction nucleotides: 8.

CDR3 DNA sequence: TGTGCCAGTAGTATGACGGGCTACGAGCAGTACTTC. Translation gives CASSMTGYEQYF. The chain employs TRBV19 and TRBJ2-7, with D hard to call. The germline V gene encodes CDR1 LNHDA and CDR2 SQIVND (reference sequence). Trimming took 3 bases from V and 3 from J, leaving 6 bases between them. This CDR3 spans 12 amino acids.

The chain couples TRBV12-3 or TRBV12-4 to TRBJ1-1; possible D gene TRBD1, 6 bases. There are 11 residues in the CDR3. The V and J ends lost 7 bases and 7 bases respectively, with 10 bases between them. The CDR3 spells CASKQGLEAFF. The CDR3 DNA is TGTGCCAGCAAACAGGGTCTTGAAGCTTTCTTT.

J is TRBJ1-2 and V is TRBV19; weak D call: TRBD1 (6 bases). CDR1 LNHDA and CDR2 SQIVND come from the germline V gene (reference sequence). Trimming shortened V by 5 bases and J by 2 bases, and 12 bases separated the two germline ends. The CDR3 extends over 14 amino acids. The CDR3 DNA reads as TGTGCCAGTAGTTTAACAGGGCGAAACTATGGCTACACCTTC. Translating gives CASSLTGRNYGYTF.

In this sample, this clone turned up a few times. The gene calls are TRBV5-4 and TRBJ2-2, with 7 bases fitting TRBD2. With 0 bases clipped from V and 9 bases from J, the junction kept 5 bases outside the gene matches. Germline V gene lookup returns CDR1 SGHNT and CDR2 YYREEE (reference sequence). This CDR3 contains 14 residues. CDR3 sequence (DNA): TGTGCCAGCAGCTTGGTGGAAGGGACTAGGGAGCTGTTTTTT. It translates to CASSLVEGTRELFF.

The CDR3, as DNA: TGTGCCAGCAGTTTATATCGAGACAGGGGCGCTAACTATGGCTACACCTTC. It is translated as CASSLYRDRGANYGYTF. The rearrangement links TRBV27 to TRBJ1-2; TRBD1 matches 8 bases. The trim removed 1 base at V and 0 bases at J, leaving 7 bases unmatched. Germline values: CDR1 MNHEY, CDR2 SMNVEV (reference sequence). The CDR3 runs 17 residues.

The chain employs TRBV24-1 and TRBJ1-5; 9 bases align to TRBD1. Germline CDR1 and CDR2: KGHDR and SFDVKD. V trimming: 2 bases; J trimming: 0 bases; junction bases outside the gene matches: 10. The CDR3 is 19 amino acids. Written as DNA, the CDR3 is TGTGCCACCAGTGATTACCGGGACAGGGCGAACCATAGCAATCAGCCCCAGCATTTT. This codes for CATSDYRDRANHSNQPQHF.

The chain links TRBV7-9 to TRBJ1-4, with D possibly matching TRBD1 (6 bases). The CDR3 runs 16 residues. Trimming took 3 bases from V and 3 from J, leaving 14 bases between them. Germline assignment: CDR1 SEHNR and CDR2 FQNEAQ (reference sequence). This chain's CDR3 is CASSLDRRRANEKLFF. The CDR3 DNA sequence: TGTGCCAGCAGCTTGGACAGACGTAGGGCTAATGAAAAACTGTTTTTT.

The chain joins TRBV6-5 to TRBJ1-6; a possible D gene is TRBD1 (6 bases). The CDR3 is made up of 15 amino acids. Between the trimmed V and J ends, which lost 2 bases and 9 bases, there was a span of 14 bases. From germline, CDR1 is MNHEY and CDR2 SVGAGI. CDR3 DNA sequence: TGTGCCAGCAGTTACAGACAGGCACGACCTTCACCCCTCCACTTT. It encodes CASSYRQARPSPLHF.